These 30 T cell receptor beta chains originate from one sample sequenced in a study of vaccination and CD4 T cells after COVID-19 (dated by TCRdb to the early 2020s). The method behind the library was PCR. The sequencer listed for this sample is Illumina iSeq 100. TCR sequencing of DNA from cultured CD4+ T cells used the Oncomine TCR Beta short-read assay at the Johns Hopkins FTIC core. The public sequencing data were trimmed at Q25 with fastp and processed into clonotypes with MiXCR by TCRdb, which kept only in-frame beta chains. Records with the same CDR3 protein are collapsed into one entry carrying the most frequent genes and DNA. The sample yields about 12,000 distinct CDR3 sequences; 65% to 75% were counted once. The ten largest account for 31% of the sample. What these receptors recognize is not known. The treatment or condition label, read with the paper, signifies: approximately 9-day PBMC culture with coronavirus spike peptide pools or control peptides (ViraFEST assay).

The sequenced material came from CD4+ T cells from blood, cultured in vitro. Source of these receptors: a human donor who had recovered from COVID-19.

V and J are TRBV7-6 and TRBJ2-5, with 7 positions matching TRBD2. This CDR3 has 15 residues. J lost 1 base, V lost 3 bases, and 5 bases had no gene match. Per germline, CDR1 SGHVS and CDR2 FNYEAQ. CDR3 coding DNA: TGTGCCAGCAGCTTTGGCGGGAGCATCCAAGAGACCCAGTACTTC. Translating it yields CASSFGGSIQETQYF.

The genes are TRBV19 and TRBJ1-1; D is ambiguous. CDR3 size: 16 residues. Trimming took 2 bases from V and 2 from J, leaving 15 bases between them. Per germline, CDR1 LNHDA and CDR2 SQIVND (reference sequence). The CDR3 region has the DNA TGTGCCAGTAGTATAATACGGGGTCAGCCCAACACTGAAGCTTTCTTT. Translating it yields CASSIIRGQPNTEAFF.

This chain connects TRBV12-1 to TRBJ1-2; whether TRBD1, the table's D call, matches the DNA was not checked. TRBV12-1 is a known pseudogene. There are 15 residues in the CDR3. Here the CDR3 reads CASSPNWDRVDGYTF. The DNA of the CDR3 is TGTGCCAGCAGCCCTAACTGGGACAGAGTGGATGGCTACACCTTC.

A single count supports this clonotype. This sequence joins TRBV20-1 and TRBJ2-3, with D possibly being TRBD2 (7 bases). V shed 3 bases and J shed 2 bases, with 12 bases lying between them. CDR1 is DFQATT and CDR2 is SNEGSKA in the germline V gene (reference sequence). The CDR3 loop spans 14 amino acids. CDR3 sequence: CSARSGTTTDTQYF. CDR3 in DNA: TGCAGTGCTAGGAGCGGGACAACCACAGATACGCAGTATTTT.

This clonotype was seen more than once but under ten times. V and J are TRBV20-1 and TRBJ1-4; D uncertain. This CDR3 contains 12 residues. V was pared by 2 bases and J by 8 bases, with 9 bases between. Germline loops: CDR1 DFQATT, CDR2 SNEGSKA (reference sequence). In DNA, the CDR3 is TGCAGTGCTAGACGGCGGCCAGAAAAACTGTTTTTT. Translated: CSARRRPEKLFF.

The gene calls are TRBV20-1 and TRBJ1-5; D remains ambiguous. Trimming cost V 3 bases and J 2 bases, with 11 bases left between them. Germline V gene data show CDR1 as DFQATT and CDR2 as SNEGSKA (reference sequence). The CDR3 is made up of 14 amino acids. CDR3 in amino acids: CSASQTWGNQPQHF. The CDR3 DNA reads as TGCAGTGCTAGCCAAACTTGGGGCAATCAGCCCCAGCATTTT.

This clonotype was seen once. The V call is TRBV6-5, the J call TRBJ1-1, with D unclear. The ends were cut back, 2 bases at V and 5 bases at J, with 12 bases in the middle. The germline V gene has CDR1 MNHEY and CDR2 SVGAGI. The CDR3 has 14 residues. The CDR3 DNA sequence: TGTGCCAGCAGTTACGGAGGGATGAGAACTGAAGCTTTCTTT. Its protein is CASSYGGMRTEAFF.

V and J are TRBV7-2 and TRBJ1-6; D unclear. The CDR3 length is 14 residues. Trimming took off 4 bases at V and 8 bases at J, with 12 bases between the two ends. Per germline, CDR1 SGHTA and CDR2 FQGNSA. In nucleotides, the CDR3 is TGTGCCAGCAGCTGGAACGGTTGGGATTCACCCCTCCACTTT. Protein sequence: CASSWNGWDSPLHF.

The CDR3 DNA follows: TGTGCCAGCAGGCGCACTTCTTCAGGGGACTACAATGAGCAGTTCTTC. Amino acid sequence: CASRRTSSGDYNEQFF. This chain links TRBV6-2 or TRBV6-3 with TRBJ2-1, with TRBD1 as a possible D gene (6 bases). V lost 6 bases and J 3 bases, leaving 18 bases between the germline ends. Germline CDR1 reads MNHEY; CDR2 reads SVGEGT. This CDR3 is 16 amino acids long.

As regards this clonotype: Germline and junction disagree at one end, which may indicate a read error. The gene calls are TRBV19 and TRBJ1-1, with D hard to call. Germline CDR1 is LNHDA and CDR2 is SQIVND (reference sequence). The CDR3 sequence is 11 residues long. In DNA, the CDR3 is TGTGCCAGTCAAAAGCTGCGTGAAACTTTCTTT. Encoded protein: CASQKLRETFF.

This sequence joins TRBV20-1 and TRBJ1-5; 8 bases are a match to TRBD1. V gave up 1 base and J gave up 5 bases; unmatched junction bases: 7. This CDR3 comprises 15 residues. Germline V gene data show CDR1 as DFQATT and CDR2 as SNEGSKA (reference sequence). The CDR3 loop reads CSARGGTGRYQPQHF. CDR3 bases: TGCAGTGCTAGAGGCGGGACAGGTCGATATCAGCCCCAGCATTTT.

As to this clonotype: The final CDR3 position lacks the conserved phenylalanine or tryptophan, pointing to a likely read error. The gene calls are TRBV20-1 and TRBJ2-7; 9 positions agree with TRBD2. Germline lookup yields CDR1 DFQATT and CDR2 SNEGSKA (reference sequence). Trimming took 3 bases from V and 3 from J; bases not matched to a gene: 6. There are 14 residues in the CDR3. The CDR3 is CSASRAGGIYEQYL. For the CDR3, the DNA is TGCAGTGCTAGTCGGGCGGGAGGGATCTACGAGCAGTACCTC.

This chain links TRBV20-1 with TRBJ1-4; TRBD1 matches at 7 bases. Losses at the gene ends were 3 bases for V and 4 bases for J; bases not matched to a gene: 8. CDR3 length: 15 residues. Looked up from germline, CDR1 is DFQATT and CDR2 is SNEGSKA (reference sequence). The CDR3 protein is CSARGLGGYNEKLFF. The CDR3 DNA follows: TGCAGTGCTAGGGGACTAGGGGGCTATAATGAAAAACTGTTTTTT.

This clonotype was seen only a few times. This chain connects TRBV27 to TRBJ1-2, with TRBD1 matching over 8 bases. Germline V gene lookup returns CDR1 MNHEY and CDR2 SMNVEV (reference sequence). With V trimmed by 6 bases and J by 5 bases, 11 bases remained unmatched. The CDR3 contains 15 residues. The CDR3 DNA is TGTGCCAGCAGGAAATCAGGGGGCGGAGGGTATGGCTACACCTTC. This translates into CASRKSGGGGYGYTF.

V is TRBV7-3 and J is TRBJ1-2; 8 bases are a match to TRBD1. The CDR3 length is 16 residues. J gave up 0 bases and V 5 bases, and 8 bases lay outside the gene matches. Per germline, CDR1 SGHTA and CDR2 FQGTGA. The CDR3 region has the DNA TGTGCCAGCAGCCCGGACAGGGTGGGTGCTAACTATGGCTACACCTTC. The encoded protein is CASSPDRVGANYGYTF.

This rearrangement joins TRBV20-1 to TRBJ2-7; D unclear. V dropped 3 bases and J dropped 3 bases, with 12 bases sitting between them. The CDR3 length is 13 residues. Germline CDR1 DFQATT, CDR2 SNEGSKA (reference sequence). The CDR3 spells CSARVNTDYEQYF. As DNA, the CDR3 is TGCAGTGCTAGGGTTAATACGGACTACGAGCAGTACTTC.

The genes are TRBV6-1 and TRBJ2-7; 9 positions agree with TRBD1. This CDR3 comprises 16 residues. Per the germline V gene, CDR1 is MNHNS and CDR2 is SASEGT. The V and J ends lost 5 bases and 9 bases, in that order; junction bases with no gene match: 17. The CDR3 sequence is CASSPGTGTGLRVQYF. The CDR3 DNA is TGTGCCAGCAGTCCCGGGACAGGGACGGGCCTACGCGTGCAGTACTTC.

This chain connects TRBV28 to TRBJ1-4, with TRBD1 matching over 9 bases. The germline V gene encodes CDR1 MDHEN and CDR2 SYDVKM. V shed 3 bases, J shed 6 bases, and the junction held 5 bases outside the gene matches. The CDR3 totals 15 residues. CDR3 amino acids: CASSLDRGVDEKLFF. Written as DNA, the CDR3 is TGTGCCAGCAGTTTGGACAGGGGAGTAGATGAAAAACTGTTTTTT.

The chain employs TRBV12-3 or TRBV12-4 and TRBJ2-1; 7 bases match TRBD1. CDR3 length: 15 amino acids. J gave up 8 bases and V 6 bases, and 13 bases lay outside the gene matches. DNA for the CDR3: TGTGCCAGCAGACGAAGACAGGGTTTCCAAGATGAGCAGTTCTTC. As protein: CASRRRQGFQDEQFF.

This clonotype was found once. This chain uses TRBV28 with TRBJ1-5, with 7 bases aligning to TRBD1. V was pared by 5 bases and J by 3 bases, with 7 bases of the junction left unmatched. Germline V CDR1 and CDR2: MDHEN, SYDVKM. The CDR3 spans 15 residues. Here the CDR3 DNA reads TGTGCCAGCAGTCCAACCACAGGGGACAATCAGCCCCAGCATTTT. Amino acids: CASSPTTGDNQPQHF.

The genes are TRBV28 and TRBJ2-5, with 7 bases aligning to TRBD2. This CDR3 spans 16 amino acids. Per the germline V gene, CDR1 is MDHEN and CDR2 is SYDVKM. The V segment lost 2 bases and the J segment 5 bases; nucleotides outside the gene matches: 11. CDR3 loop: CASSLRTGGRLETQYF. In DNA form, the CDR3 reads TGTGCCAGCAGTTTACGAACGGGAGGACGGTTGGAGACCCAGTACTTC.

This clonotype was picked up a small number of times. The chain recombines TRBV27 with TRBJ1-2, with TRBD1 as a possible D gene (6 bases). This CDR3 comprises 15 residues. V lost 6 bases to trimming and J lost 1 base, with 15 bases between them. The germline CDR1 and CDR2 sequences are MNHEY and SMNVEV (reference sequence). The CDR3 sequence is CASSPPGQSNYGYTF. DNA of the CDR3: TGTGCCAGCAGCCCCCCCGGACAGAGTAACTATGGCTACACCTTC.

This chain joins TRBV15 and TRBJ2-5; 9 nucleotides agree with TRBD1. In germline, CDR1 is LNHNV, CDR2 YYDKDF (reference sequence). With 5 bases clipped from V and 4 bases from J, the junction kept 11 bases outside the gene matches. This CDR3 has 16 residues. CDR3 protein: CATSGTGTGKGETQYF. The CDR3 coding sequence is TGTGCCACCAGCGGGACCGGGACAGGGAAGGGAGAGACCCAGTACTTC.

The chain joins TRBV2 to TRBJ1-5; possibly TRBD1 for D (5 bases). The germline V gene has CDR1 SNHLY and CDR2 FYNNEI. The V end was cut by 2 bases, the J end by 3 bases, with 23 bases between. The CDR3 is made up of 19 amino acids. CDR3 bases: TGTGCCAGCAGTGAATATAAAGGGGCATCCAGCGCCTTCAATCAGCCCCAGCATTTT. It translates to CASSEYKGASSAFNQPQHF.

Regarding this clonotype: One junction end disagrees with the germline gene, perhaps due to a read error. This sequence joins TRBV7-2 and TRBJ1-2, with 10 bases aligning to TRBD1. This CDR3 has 14 residues. The V gene's germline CDR1 is SGHTA and CDR2 FQGNSA. In DNA, the CDR3 is TGCGCCAGCAGCCCAGACAGGGGGCTAGGTGGCTACACCTTC. Translation gives CASSPDRGLGGYTF.

This clonotype was counted once. V and J are TRBV7-2 and TRBJ2-1, with 11 nucleotides matching TRBD2. The V gene end was trimmed by 4 bases and the J gene end by 12 bases; junction bases not matched to a gene: 5. This CDR3 is 13 amino acids long. Germline V CDR1 and CDR2: SGHTA, FQGNSA. The DNA for the CDR3 is TGTGCCAGCAGCTCCACCGGGACTAGCGGGCAGTTCTTC. Translating it yields CASSSTGTSGQFF. Drawing the rest from reference TRBV7-2 and TRBJ2-1, the complete variable domain is GAGVSQSPSNKVTEKGKDVELRCDPISGHTALYWYRQSLGQGLEFLIYFQGNSAPDKSGLPSDRFSAERTGGSVSTLTIQRTQQEDSAVYLCASSSTGTSGQFFGPGTRLTVL.

This chain joins TRBV7-2 and TRBJ2-7, with D perhaps TRBD2 (6 bases). The CDR3 spans 13 residues. The germline gives CDR1 SGHTA, CDR2 FQGNSA. With 3 bases removed from V and 2 bases from J, the gap between germline ends came to 8 bases. This chain's CDR3 is CASSFSGPYEQYF. The DNA of the CDR3 is TGTGCCAGCAGCTTTAGCGGACCCTACGAGCAGTACTTC.

Points on this clonotype: One junction end does not reproduce the germline sequence, and a read error may be involved. The V call is TRBV7-7, the J call TRBJ2-7; D gene uncertain. Germline CDR1 SSHAT, CDR2 FNYEAQ (reference sequence). CDR3 length equals 14 residues. CDR3 in amino acids: CASSRGGSMVEQYF. CDR3 DNA sequence: TGTGCTAGCAGCCGAGGTGGGTCTATGGTGGAGCAGTACTTC.

CDR3 residues: CSAPDRANQPQHF. The CDR3 DNA reads as TGCAGTGCTCCCGACAGGGCAAATCAGCCCCAGCATTTT. The rearrangement joins TRBV20-1 to TRBJ1-5; 7 bases agree with TRBD1. Trimming at V came to 5 bases and at J to 4 bases, leaving 5 bases not matched to a gene. The CDR3 loop spans 13 amino acids. Germline CDR1 is DFQATT and CDR2 is SNEGSKA (reference sequence).

Comments on this clonotype: The junction does not match germline at one end; this may be a read error. J is TRBJ2-4 and V is TRBV15; 8 positions agree with TRBD2. Germline V gene sequence: CDR1 LNHNV, CDR2 YYDKDF (reference sequence). This CDR3 spans 17 amino acids. CDR3 sequence reads: CATSREETSVAKNIQYF. In nucleotides, the CDR3 is TGTGCCACCAGCCGAGAGGAGACTAGCGTAGCCAAAAACATTCAGTACTTC.